The 18 T cell receptor beta chains presented below share a single source sample, sequenced in a study of neurological immune-mediated disorders. TCRdb fed the 5' RACE reads into MiXCR, producing one record per CDR3 protein. The data show 70,000 to 75,000 distinct CDR3 sequences, with roughly 13% seen just once and around 4.3% held by the top ten. Noted time point: longitudinal time-point 1 (baseline). Sequenced: PBMCs. The receptors shown here come from a female donor with HTLV-1-associated myelopathy (HAM/TSP).

This clonotype was seen ten or more times. The chain combines TRBV5-1 with TRBJ2-1; D remains unclear. The ends were cut back, 1 base at V and 8 bases at J, with 13 bases in the middle. Per germline, CDR1 SGHRS and CDR2 YFSETQ. CDR3 length: 14 residues. Here the CDR3 reads CASSLRSLRDEQFF. The CDR3 coding sequence is TGCGCCAGCAGCTTGAGGAGCCTTAGGGATGAGCAGTTCTTC.

The chain combines TRBV14 with TRBJ2-5, with a possible D match to TRBD1 (7 bases). The CDR3 has 17 residues. Germline CDR1 reads SGHDN; CDR2 reads FVKESK. V was cut by 0 bases and J by 1 base, with 15 bases left in between. DNA of the CDR3: TGTGCCAGCAGCCAAGACTTCCAGGGGGACTTCCAAGAGACCCAGTACTTC. Its translation: CASSQDFQGDFQETQYF.

At least ten counts were recorded for this clonotype. The gene calls are TRBV29-1 and TRBJ2-7; D gene unclear. CDR1 and CDR2 from the germline V gene are SQVTM and ANQGSEA. There are 13 residues in the CDR3. V shed 4 bases and J shed 2 bases, with 12 bases lying between them. CDR3 amino acids: CSVARRVAYEQYF. The CDR3, as DNA: TGCAGCGTTGCTCGCCGTGTTGCCTACGAGCAGTACTTC.

This clonotype was picked up many times. The chain combines TRBV10-3 with TRBJ2-7; D tentatively reads TRBD1 or TRBD2 (6 bases each). The CDR3 covers 13 residues. The V gene's germline CDR1 is ENHRY and CDR2 SYGVKD. V was trimmed by 6 bases and J by 2 bases, leaving 11 bases between them. As DNA, the CDR3 is TGTGCCATCAGGAGGGGGGACCCCTACGAGCAGTACTTC. Its translation: CAIRRGDPYEQYF.

This clonotype was counted at least ten times. The chain uses TRBV5-1 and TRBJ1-4, with TRBD1 as a possible D gene (6 bases). Deletions cut 3 bases from V and 4 bases from J, with 13 bases between. CDR1 is SGHRS, CDR2 YFSETQ, per germline. There are 15 residues in the CDR3. CDR3: CASSWQGRDNEKLFF. Here the CDR3 DNA reads TGCGCCAGCAGCTGGCAGGGGCGAGATAATGAAAAACTGTTTTTT.

This clonotype turned up a few times. The rearrangement links TRBV6-6 to TRBJ2-7; 13 nucleotides align to TRBD2. V lost 8 bases, J lost 4 bases, and 8 bases stayed unmatched. Germline V lookup: CDR1 MNHNY, CDR2 SVGAGI (reference sequence). The CDR3 is 15 residues long. This chain's CDR3 is CASVYLTSGGYEQYF. The CDR3 nucleotides read TGTGCCAGCGTGTATCTGACTAGCGGGGGGTACGAGCAGTACTTC.

This clonotype has a count of ten or more. The chain uses TRBV5-1 and TRBJ2-5; the match to TRBD1 covers 7 bases. Germline CDR1 SGHRS, CDR2 YFSETQ. The junction had 1 base not matched to a gene; V was cut back by 4 bases and J by 1 base. The CDR3 consists of 13 residues. The CDR3 nucleotides are TGCGCCAGCAGCGGACAGGTCCAAGAGACCCAGTACTTC. As protein: CASSGQVQETQYF.

This clonotype was detected ten times or more. V usage is TRBV11-2 and J usage is TRBJ1-4; 8 nucleotides line up with TRBD1. Germline-derived CDR1 and CDR2 are SGHAT and FQNNGV. CDR3 length: 14 amino acids. Germline trimming cut 0 bases from V and 10 bases from J; bases unmatched to any gene: 4. The CDR3 here is CASSLDGGTGKLFF. CDR3 sequence (DNA): TGTGCCAGCAGCTTAGATGGCGGGACAGGAAAACTGTTTTTT.

The chain combines TRBV7-3 with TRBJ1-5; unclear D gene. CDR3 length equals 13 residues. V dropped 3 bases and J dropped 5 bases, with 8 bases sitting between them. Germline V CDR1 and CDR2: SGHTA, FQGTGA. CDR3 residues: CASSFSIYQPQHF. Here the CDR3 DNA reads TGTGCCAGCAGCTTCTCCATATATCAGCCCCAGCATTTT.

Ten or more counts support this clonotype. This chain uses TRBV5-1 with TRBJ2-7; 8 bases agree with TRBD1. After removal of 3 bases from V and 5 bases from J, the junction contained 7 bases not matched to a gene. This CDR3 has 14 residues. In germline, CDR1 is SGHRS, CDR2 YFSETQ. CDR3 amino acids: CASSSQTGADEQYF. The CDR3 DNA reads TGCGCCAGCAGCTCTCAGACAGGGGCAGACGAGCAGTACTTC.

By frequency in the sample, this clonotype is medium-sized. V is TRBV5-1 and J is TRBJ1-1, with D hard to call. This CDR3 comprises 15 residues. Trimming took off 3 bases at V and 1 base at J, with 13 bases between the two ends. Germline values: CDR1 SGHRS, CDR2 YFSETQ. The CDR3 is CASSSTAAGNTEAFF. DNA of the CDR3: TGCGCCAGCAGCTCCACCGCGGCAGGGAACACTGAAGCTTTCTTT.

This clonotype showed up just once. The genes are TRBV12-3 or TRBV12-4 and TRBJ2-7; 7 bases are shared with TRBD1. The CDR3 length is 18 residues. V lost 6 bases and J lost 2; bases outside the gene matches: 19. The CDR3 here is CASSDFWAQGTDPYEQYF. The CDR3 coding sequence is TGTGCCAGCAGCGACTTTTGGGCTCAAGGGACAGACCCCTACGAGCAGTACTTC.

This chain joins TRBV5-6 and TRBJ1-6, with TRBD1 matching over 8 bases. From germline, CDR1 is SGHDT and CDR2 YYEEEE. The V segment lost 3 bases and the J segment 7 bases; nucleotides outside the gene matches: 6. The CDR3 has 15 residues. CDR3 in amino acids: CASSSSRTGNSPLHF. CDR3 sequence (DNA): TGTGCCAGCAGCTCGTCTCGGACAGGGAATTCACCCCTCCACTTT.

This clonotype came up many times. V gene TRBV4-2 combines with J gene TRBJ2-1; maybe TRBD2 (5 bases). The V end was cut by 4 bases, the J end by 5 bases, with 15 bases between. Per the germline V gene, CDR1 is LGHNA and CDR2 is YNFKEQ. CDR3 size: 15 residues. DNA for the CDR3: TGTGCCAGCAGCCGGCCTAGCATGGGTAACAATGAGCAGTTCTTC. Translated: CASSRPSMGNNEQFF.

This clonotype was seen repeatedly, ten times or more. The chain joins TRBV3-1 to TRBJ2-7; D gene uncertain. Trimming cost V 3 bases and J 3 bases, with 9 bases left between them. The CDR3 loop spans 13 amino acids. CDR1 is LGHDT, CDR2 YNNKEL, per germline (reference sequence). CDR3 sequence (DNA): TGTGCCAGCAGCCATACTCAAAGCTACGAGCAGTACTTC. Its protein product is CASSHTQSYEQYF.

This clonotype was counted once. The chain carries TRBV30 and TRBJ1-1; D unresolved. The germline CDR1 and CDR2 sequences are GTSNPN and SVGIG (reference sequence). Trimming removed 2 bases at V and 5 bases at J, with 12 bases between. CDR3 length: 13 residues. CDR3 loop: CAWSPHAGTEAFF. The CDR3 region has the DNA TGTGCCTGGAGTCCCCATGCAGGTACTGAAGCTTTCTTT. Full variable domain (remainder filled in from reference TRBV30 and TRBJ1-1): SQTIHQWPATLVQPVGSPLSLECTVEGTSNPNLYWYRQAAGRGLQLLFYSVGIGQISSEVPQNLSASRPQDRQFILSSKKLLLSDSGFYLCAWSPHAGTEAFFGQGTRLTVV.

On this clonotype itself: Its ends do not fully match the called genes, so a read error is possible. The V call is TRBV29-1, the J call TRBJ2-7; possibly TRBD1 for D (5 bases). The V gene's germline CDR1 is SQVTM and CDR2 ANQGSEA. The CDR3 loop spans 14 amino acids. CDR3 residues: CCVEEVGAAYEQYF. CDR3 DNA: TGCTGCGTCGAAGAGGTAGGGGCGGCCTACGAGCAGTACTTC.

This clonotype showed up many times. The chain carries TRBV5-6 and TRBJ2-5, with a weak D call TRBD2 (5 bases). The CDR3 covers 14 residues. Germline V CDR1 and CDR2: SGHDT, YYEEEE. V was cut by 2 bases and J by 5 bases, with 13 bases left in between. This CDR3 is CASSFSSGWETQYF. CDR3 bases: TGTGCCAGCAGCTTTTCCTCGGGGTGGGAGACCCAGTACTTC. Filled out from reference TRBV5-6 and TRBJ2-5, the complete variable domain reads DAGVTQSPTHLIKTRGQQVTLRCSPKSGHDTVSWYQQALGQGPQFIFQYYEEEERQRGNFPDRFSGHQFPNYSSELNVNALLLGDSALYLCASSFSSGWETQYFGPGTRLLVL.